This paragraph reports one TCR beta chain. As yet, its antigen is unknown. The entry originates in a study of cytomegalovirus exposure and HLA in healthy donors. Study as a whole: Around 180 million T cells yielded 117 million unique TCR beta sequences in earlier analysis.

The CDR3 runs 14 residues. From germline, CDR1 is MGHDK and CDR2 SYGVNS. With 4 bases clipped from V and 1 base from J, the junction kept 0 bases outside the gene matches. Findings and caveats of the study: There was a cluster of highly shared sequence variants that was likely a sequencing artifact.

The donors gave bone marrow, and they were healthy. Researchers ran the PCR with 60 Vbeta and 13 Jbeta primers. Repertoires were generated with immunoSEQ multiplex PCR, while TCRdb's copy carries only in-frame clones and drops some. In the table there are some 190,000 clones, roughly 80% of which are singletons. V gene TRBV25-1 combines with J gene TRBJ2-2; 7 bases map to TRBD1. The source of this sequence is a woman in her 30s in good health and CMV-seropositive. The sequenced sample consisted of PBMCs. CDR3: CASSGQGNTGELFF. Written as DNA, the CDR3 is TGTGCCAGCAGTGGACAGGGGAACACCGGGGAGCTGTTTTTT. The variable domain in full, with the rest retrieved from reference TRBV25-1 and TRBJ2-2, is EADIYQTPRYLVIGTGKKITLECSQTMGHDKMYWYQQDPGMELHLIHYSYGVNSTEKGDLSSESTVSRIRTEHFPLTLESARPSHTSQYLCASSGQGNTGELFFGEGSRLTVL.